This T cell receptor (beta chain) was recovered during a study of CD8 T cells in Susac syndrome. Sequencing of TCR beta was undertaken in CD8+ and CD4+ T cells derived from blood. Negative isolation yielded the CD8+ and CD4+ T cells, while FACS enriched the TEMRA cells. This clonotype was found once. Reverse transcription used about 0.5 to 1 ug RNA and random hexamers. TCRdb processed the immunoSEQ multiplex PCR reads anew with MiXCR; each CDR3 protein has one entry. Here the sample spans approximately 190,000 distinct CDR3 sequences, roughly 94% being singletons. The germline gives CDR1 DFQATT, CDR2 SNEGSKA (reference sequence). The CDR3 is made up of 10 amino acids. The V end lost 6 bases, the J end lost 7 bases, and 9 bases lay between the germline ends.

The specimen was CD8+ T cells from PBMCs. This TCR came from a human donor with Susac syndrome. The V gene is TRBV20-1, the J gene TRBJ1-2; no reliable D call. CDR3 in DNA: TGCAGTGCCCCGATAGGTGGCTACACCTTC. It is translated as CSAPIGGYTF.